This is a list of T cell receptor beta chains from one sample in a study of cytomegalovirus exposure and HLA in healthy donors. This table comes from immunoSEQ multiplex PCR, and its TCRdb copy is limited to in-frame clones, with some not included. The profile shows about 160,000 clones, 79% of them singletons. Material for sequencing was PBMCs. All receptors derive from a man aged 40-49 years in good health and CMV-seronegative. The conserved cysteine and the conserved F or W are not part of the CDR3 here. Each record gives: V gene, J gene, CDR3 protein.

TRBV5-8,TRBJ2-1,ASSLVGGVNYNEQF
TRBV4-1,TRBJ1-5,ASSQARYQPQH
TRBV5-4,TRBJ2-3,ASSLETSTDTQY
TRBV7-7,TRBJ1-4,ASSLKEGTHEKLF
TRBV5-4,TRBJ2-1,ASSLKTSGRGENEQF
TRBV19,TRBJ1-2,ASTDSNYGYT
TRBV9,TRBJ1-1,ASSVGVGGDMNTEAF
TRBV30,TRBJ2-7,AWRGQGQGQY
TRBV29-1,.,SVESSTPGRYEQY
TRBV10-2,TRBJ2-5,ASSETSSGRD
TRBV7-2,TRBJ1-5,ASSLVGRQPQH
TRBV7-2,TRBJ2-2,ASSGPRSRTGELF
TRBV18,TRBJ1-4,ASSPGPTDEKLF
TRBV7-8,TRBJ2-5,ASSLANPGGMKETQY
TRBV11-3,TRBJ2-1,ASSGGLAGSNEQF
TRBV5-1,TRBJ2-5,ASSQQETQY
TRBV10-3,TRBJ1-2,AISLSGTGPNYGYT
TRBV19,TRBJ2-5,ASSIEAGGRQETQY
TRBV5-4,TRBJ2-7,ASSSGTGRYEQY
TRBV5-1,TRBJ1-1,ASSLVLQGEAF
TRBV25-1,TRBJ1-1,APRDKEAF
TRBV9,TRBJ1-1,ASRTGVWNTEAF
TRBV10-3,TRBJ1-2,AISETVDYGYT
TRBV6-5,TRBJ2-1,ASSYRGLDDEQF
TRBV2,TRBJ1-5,ASNGRVDQPQH
TRBV5-4,TRBJ2-3,ASSLAGGGTDTQY
TRBV5-4,TRBJ1-2,ASSPPGYGYT
TRBV15,TRBJ2-1,ATSRTGDSYNEQF
TRBV11-2,TRBJ2-3,ASSLAGGRGTDTQY
TRBV11-2,TRBJ2-3,ASSFGWEVDTQY
TRBV7-2,TRBJ2-3,ASSLWGGRSDTQY
TRBV5-4,TRBJ2-1,ASSSGGPTQF
TRBV11-3,TRBJ2-2,ASSFGGQGFAGELF